The entry below gives a single T cell receptor (beta chain) sequence along with its context. Its cognate antigen is unknown. These data originate in a study of CD8 T cells in Susac syndrome. Study-wide points: The CD4+ T cell repertoire of patients with Susac syndrome showed no detectable clonal expansion.

Reverse transcription of about 0.5 to 1 ug RNA used random hexamers. With immunoSEQ multiplex PCR, TCR beta CDR3 was amplified across 54 Vbeta and 13 Jbeta. TCRdb reprocessed the immunoSEQ multiplex PCR reads via MiXCR and lists one record per CDR3 protein. The sample has roughly 150,000 distinct CDR3 sequences, around 95% seen once. The receptor was isolated from a human donor with Susac syndrome. Sample: CD4+ T cells from PBMCs.

The CDR3 here is CASSFLRRGAPDTQYF. CDR3 DNA sequence: TGTGCCAGCAGTTTCCTTAGGAGGGGGGCCCCAGATACGCAGTATTTT. The V call is TRBV27, the J call TRBJ2-3; perhaps D is TRBD1 or TRBD2 (6 bases each). CDR3 length: 16 residues. Trimming pared 3 bases from V and 4 bases from J, leaving 17 bases between. Germline lookup yields CDR1 MNHEY and CDR2 SMNVEV (reference sequence).